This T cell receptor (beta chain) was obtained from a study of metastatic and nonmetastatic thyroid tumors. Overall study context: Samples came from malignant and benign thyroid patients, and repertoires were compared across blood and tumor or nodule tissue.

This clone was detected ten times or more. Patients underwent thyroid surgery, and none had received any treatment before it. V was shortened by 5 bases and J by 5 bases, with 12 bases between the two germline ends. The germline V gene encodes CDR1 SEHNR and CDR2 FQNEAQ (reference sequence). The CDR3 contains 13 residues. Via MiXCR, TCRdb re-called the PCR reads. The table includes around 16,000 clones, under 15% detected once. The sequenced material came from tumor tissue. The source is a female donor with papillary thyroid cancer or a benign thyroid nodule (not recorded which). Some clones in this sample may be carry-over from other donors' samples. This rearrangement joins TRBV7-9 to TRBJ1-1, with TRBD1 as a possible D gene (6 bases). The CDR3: CASSRGGLTEAFF. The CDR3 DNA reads TGTGCCAGCAGCCGCGGGGGGCTAACTGAAGCTTTCTTT.